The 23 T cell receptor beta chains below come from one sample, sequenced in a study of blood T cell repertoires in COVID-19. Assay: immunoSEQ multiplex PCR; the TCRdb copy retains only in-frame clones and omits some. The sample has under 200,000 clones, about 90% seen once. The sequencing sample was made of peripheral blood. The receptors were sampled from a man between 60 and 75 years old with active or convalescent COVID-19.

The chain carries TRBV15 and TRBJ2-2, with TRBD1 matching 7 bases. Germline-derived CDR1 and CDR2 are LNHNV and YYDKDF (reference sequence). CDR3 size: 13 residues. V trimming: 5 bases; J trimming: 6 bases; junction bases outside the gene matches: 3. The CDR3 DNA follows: TGTGCCACCAGCGACAGGGTGGCCGGGGAGCTGTTTTTT. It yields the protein CATSDRVAGELFF.

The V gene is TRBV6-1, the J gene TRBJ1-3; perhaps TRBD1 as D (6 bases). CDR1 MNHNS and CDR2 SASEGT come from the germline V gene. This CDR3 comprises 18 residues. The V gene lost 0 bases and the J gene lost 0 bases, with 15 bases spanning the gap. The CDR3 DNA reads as TGTGCCAGCAGTGAAGCGCAGCCCCAGGGGAACTCTGGAAACACCATATATTTT. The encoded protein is CASSEAQPQGNSGNTIYF.

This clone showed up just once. CDR3 sequence (DNA): TGTGCCAGCAGTTTTCAGACAGGGGGGAATTCACCCCTCCACTTT. Its translation: CASSFQTGGNSPLHF. The gene calls are TRBV6-2 or TRBV6-3 and TRBJ1-6, with 9 bases fitting TRBD1. Trimming took 4 bases from V and 7 from J; bases not matched to a gene: 5. This CDR3 contains 15 residues. The germline V gene encodes CDR1 MNHEY and CDR2 SVGEGT.

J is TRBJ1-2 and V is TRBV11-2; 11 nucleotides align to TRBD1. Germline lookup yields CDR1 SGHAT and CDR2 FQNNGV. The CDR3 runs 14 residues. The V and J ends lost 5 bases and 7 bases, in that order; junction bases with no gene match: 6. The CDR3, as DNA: TGTGCCAGCAGCCTCGGACAGGGGGCGTCTGGCTACACCTTC. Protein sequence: CASSLGQGASGYTF.

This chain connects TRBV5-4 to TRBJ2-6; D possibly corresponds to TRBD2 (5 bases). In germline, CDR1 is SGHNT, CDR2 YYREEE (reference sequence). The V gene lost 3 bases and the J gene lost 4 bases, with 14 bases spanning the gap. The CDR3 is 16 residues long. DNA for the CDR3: TGTGCCAGCAGCTCATGGATAGCGACCGGGGCCAACGTCCTGACTTTC. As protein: CASSSWIATGANVLTF.

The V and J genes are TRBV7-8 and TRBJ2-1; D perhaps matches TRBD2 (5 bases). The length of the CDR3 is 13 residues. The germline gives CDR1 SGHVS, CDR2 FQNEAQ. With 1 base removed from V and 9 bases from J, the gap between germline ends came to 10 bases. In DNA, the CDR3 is TGTGCCAGCAGCTTAGTATGGGAGCTTGAGCAGTTCTTC. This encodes CASSLVWELEQFF.

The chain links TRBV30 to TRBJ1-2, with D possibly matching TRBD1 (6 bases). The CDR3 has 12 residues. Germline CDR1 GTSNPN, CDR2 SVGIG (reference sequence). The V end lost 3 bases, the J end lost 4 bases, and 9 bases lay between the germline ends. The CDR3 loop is CAWRGQFYGYTF. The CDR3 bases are TGTGCCTGGAGGGGACAATTCTATGGCTACACCTTC.

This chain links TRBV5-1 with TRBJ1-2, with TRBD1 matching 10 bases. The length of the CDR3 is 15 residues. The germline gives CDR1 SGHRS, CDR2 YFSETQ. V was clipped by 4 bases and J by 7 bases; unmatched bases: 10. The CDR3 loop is CASSPGDRGLIGYTF. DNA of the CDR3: TGCGCCAGCAGCCCGGGGGACAGGGGATTGATTGGCTACACCTTC.

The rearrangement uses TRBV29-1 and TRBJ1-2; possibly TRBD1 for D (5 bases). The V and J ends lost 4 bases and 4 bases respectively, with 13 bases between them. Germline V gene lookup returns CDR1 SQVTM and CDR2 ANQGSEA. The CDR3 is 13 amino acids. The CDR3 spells CSVVMQGGYGYTF. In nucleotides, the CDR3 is TGCAGCGTTGTAATGCAGGGTGGCTATGGCTACACCTTC.

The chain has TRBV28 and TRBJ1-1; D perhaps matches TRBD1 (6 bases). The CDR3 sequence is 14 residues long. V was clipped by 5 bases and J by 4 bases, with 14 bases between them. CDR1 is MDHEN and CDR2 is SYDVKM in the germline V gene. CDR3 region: CASSITGRSTEAFF. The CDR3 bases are TGTGCCAGCAGTATAACAGGGAGAAGCACTGAAGCTTTCTTT.

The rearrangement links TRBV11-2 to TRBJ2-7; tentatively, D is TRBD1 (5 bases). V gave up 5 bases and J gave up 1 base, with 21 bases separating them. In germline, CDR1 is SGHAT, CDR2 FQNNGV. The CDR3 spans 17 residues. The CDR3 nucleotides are TGTGCCAGCAGCAAAGGGTCATGGACACCCGATTCCTACGAGCAGTACTTC. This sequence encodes CASSKGSWTPDSYEQYF.

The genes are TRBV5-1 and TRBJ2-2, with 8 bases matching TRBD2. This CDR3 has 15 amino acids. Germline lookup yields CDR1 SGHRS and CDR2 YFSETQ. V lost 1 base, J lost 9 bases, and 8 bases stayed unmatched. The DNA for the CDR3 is TGCGCCAGCAGCTTGACGGGGGGGCCTGTTCGGGAGCTGTTTTTT. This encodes CASSLTGGPVRELFF.

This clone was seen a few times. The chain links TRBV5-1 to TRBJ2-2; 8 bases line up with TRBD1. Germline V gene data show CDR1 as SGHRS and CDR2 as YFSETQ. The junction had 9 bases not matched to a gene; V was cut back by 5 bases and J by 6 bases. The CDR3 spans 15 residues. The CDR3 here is CASSLQGVEAGELFF. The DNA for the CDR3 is TGCGCCAGCAGTTTACAGGGGGTTGAGGCCGGGGAGCTGTTTTTT. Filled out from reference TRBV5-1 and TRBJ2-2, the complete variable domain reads KAGVTQTPRYLIKTRGQQVTLSCSPISGHRSVSWYQQTPGQGLQFLFEYFSETQRNKGNFPGRFSGRQFSNSRSEMNVSTLELGDSALYLCASSLQGVEAGELFFGEGSRLTVL.

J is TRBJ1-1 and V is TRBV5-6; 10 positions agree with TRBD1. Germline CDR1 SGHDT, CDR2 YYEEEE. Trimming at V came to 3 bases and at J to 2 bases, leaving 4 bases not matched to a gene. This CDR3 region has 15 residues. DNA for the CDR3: TGTGCCAGCAGCTGGAGGGACAGGGGAAACACTGAAGCTTTCTTT. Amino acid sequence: CASSWRDRGNTEAFF. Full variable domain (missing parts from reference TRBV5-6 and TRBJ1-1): DAGVTQSPTHLIKTRGQQVTLRCSPKSGHDTVSWYQQALGQGPQFIFQYYEEEERQRGNFPDRFSGHQFPNYSSELNVNALLLGDSALYLCASSWRDRGNTEAFFGQGTRLTVV.

CDR3 in DNA: TGTGCCAGCAGCCACCTACTAGCGGGGGGGCTCGACACCGGGGAGCTGTTTTTT. Translation gives CASSHLLAGGLDTGELFF. The chain is built from TRBV4-2 and TRBJ2-2, with TRBD2 matching 13 bases. This CDR3 has 18 amino acids. Germline CDR1 LGHNA, CDR2 YNFKEQ. The ends lost 3 bases at V and 3 bases at J; junction bases unmatched: 7.

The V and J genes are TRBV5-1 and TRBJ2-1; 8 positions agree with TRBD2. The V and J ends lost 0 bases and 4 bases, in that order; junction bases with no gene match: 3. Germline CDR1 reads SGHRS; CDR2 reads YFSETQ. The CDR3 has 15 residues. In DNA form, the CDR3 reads TGCGCCAGCAGCTTGGTAGCGGGGATTTACAATGAGCAGTTCTTC. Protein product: CASSLVAGIYNEQFF.

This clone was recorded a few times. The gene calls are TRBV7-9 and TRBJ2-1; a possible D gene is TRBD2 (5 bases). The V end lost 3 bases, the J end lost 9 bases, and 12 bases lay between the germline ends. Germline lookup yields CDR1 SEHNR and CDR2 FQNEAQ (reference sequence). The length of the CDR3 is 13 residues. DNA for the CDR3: TGTGCCAGCAGCTTCCAGTACGGGGTTGAGCAGTTCTTC. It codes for CASSFQYGVEQFF.

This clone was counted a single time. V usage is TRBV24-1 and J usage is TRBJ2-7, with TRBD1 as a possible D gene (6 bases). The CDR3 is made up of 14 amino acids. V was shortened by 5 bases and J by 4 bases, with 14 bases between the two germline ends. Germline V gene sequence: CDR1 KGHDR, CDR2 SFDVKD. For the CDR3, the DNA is TGTGCCACCAGTGGAGGGGGTCGATTGTACGAGCAGTACTTC. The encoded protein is CATSGGGRLYEQYF.

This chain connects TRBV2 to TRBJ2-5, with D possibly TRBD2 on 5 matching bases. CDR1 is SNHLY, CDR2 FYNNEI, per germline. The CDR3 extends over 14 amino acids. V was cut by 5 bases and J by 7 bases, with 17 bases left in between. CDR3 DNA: TGTGCCAGCAGTCCGGGATCAACTATGGGGACCCAGTACTTC. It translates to CASSPGSTMGTQYF.

This chain's CDR3 is CASSLRPQNPLSSGNTIYF. CDR3 in DNA: TGCGCCAGCAGCTTGCGCCCTCAAAATCCCCTGAGCTCTGGAAACACCATATATTTT. The genes are TRBV5-1 and TRBJ1-3; no reliable D call. The CDR3 totals 19 residues. V lost 1 base to trimming and J lost 0 bases, with 20 bases between them. Germline assignment: CDR1 SGHRS and CDR2 YFSETQ.

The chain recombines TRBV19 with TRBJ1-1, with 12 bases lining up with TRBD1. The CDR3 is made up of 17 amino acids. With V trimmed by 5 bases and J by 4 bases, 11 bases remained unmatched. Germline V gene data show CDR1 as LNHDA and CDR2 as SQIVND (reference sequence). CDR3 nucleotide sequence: TGTGCCAGTAGTTCCTCCGGGACAGGGGGCTCGGGCACTGAAGCTTTCTTT. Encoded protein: CASSSSGTGGSGTEAFF.

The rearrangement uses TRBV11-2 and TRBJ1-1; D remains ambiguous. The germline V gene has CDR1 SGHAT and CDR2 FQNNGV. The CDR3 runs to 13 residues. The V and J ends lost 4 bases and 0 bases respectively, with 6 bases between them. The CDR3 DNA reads TGTGCCAGCAGCTCGCTATTGAACACTGAAGCTTTCTTT. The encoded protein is CASSSLLNTEAFF. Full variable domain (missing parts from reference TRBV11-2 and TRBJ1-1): EAGVAQSPRYKIIEKRQSVAFWCNPISGHATLYWYQQILGQGPKLLIQFQNNGVVDDSQLPKDRFSAERLKGVDSTLKIQPAKLEDSAVYLCASSSLLNTEAFFGQGTRLTVV.

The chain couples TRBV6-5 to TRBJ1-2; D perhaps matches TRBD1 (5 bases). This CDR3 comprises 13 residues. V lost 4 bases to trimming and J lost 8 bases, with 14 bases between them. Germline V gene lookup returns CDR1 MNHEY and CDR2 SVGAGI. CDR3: CASSFAGRGGYTF. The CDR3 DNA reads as TGTGCCAGCAGTTTTGCAGGGAGGGGCGGCTACACCTTC.